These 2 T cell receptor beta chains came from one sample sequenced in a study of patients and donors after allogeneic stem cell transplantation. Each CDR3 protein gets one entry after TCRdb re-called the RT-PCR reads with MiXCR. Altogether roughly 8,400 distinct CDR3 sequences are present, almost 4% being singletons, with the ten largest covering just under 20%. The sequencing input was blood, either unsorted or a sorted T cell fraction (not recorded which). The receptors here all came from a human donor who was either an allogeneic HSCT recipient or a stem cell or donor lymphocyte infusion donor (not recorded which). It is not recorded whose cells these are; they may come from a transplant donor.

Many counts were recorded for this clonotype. The CDR3 DNA reads as TGCAGTGCTAGAACTGCTGGGGGGCCGCCAGATACGCAGTATTTT. Translated: CSARTAGGPPDTQYF. The genes are TRBV20-1 and TRBJ2-3; D may correspond to TRBD1 or TRBD2 (6 bases each). Between the trimmed V and J ends, which lost 2 bases and 4 bases, there was a span of 16 bases. Germline CDR1 is DFQATT and CDR2 is SNEGSKA (reference sequence). This CDR3 region has 15 residues.

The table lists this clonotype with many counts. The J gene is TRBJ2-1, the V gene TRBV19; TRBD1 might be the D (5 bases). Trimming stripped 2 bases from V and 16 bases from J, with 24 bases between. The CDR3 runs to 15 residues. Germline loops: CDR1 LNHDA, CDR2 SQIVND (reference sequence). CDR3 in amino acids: CASSIIGQPIHEVFF. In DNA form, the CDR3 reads TGTGCCAGTAGTATAATTGGACAACCAATTCACGAGGTTTTCTTC.